One TCR beta chain is described in this entry. Method: immunoSEQ multiplex PCR; TCRdb's copy keeps in-frame clones and lacks some. The sample lists about 160,000 clones, roughly 94% occurring once. V gave up 4 bases and J gave up 7 bases; unmatched junction bases: 4. The CDR3 has 13 amino acids. The sample belongs to a study of control samples from healthy donors and cancer patients. This TCR derives from a woman between 40 and 55 years old in good health. Sequencing input: blood. V and J are TRBV12-3 or TRBV12-4 and TRBJ1-2, with 9 bases identical to TRBD1. CDR3 sequence reads: CASSWDRESGYTF. The CDR3 DNA follows: TGTGCCAGCAGTTGGGACAGGGAATCTGGCTACACCTTC.